The T cell receptor beta chain described here comes from a study of cytomegalovirus exposure and HLA in healthy donors. With V trimmed by 4 bases and J by 9 bases, 8 bases remained unmatched. Germline values: CDR1 KGHSY, CDR2 FQNENV. The CDR3 has 15 residues. A note on this clone: The antigen is undetermined.

Broader study findings: Productive rates of about 87% or about 30% were seen for most TCR beta V segments in an earlier analysis. Later genetic work tied a missense DCLRE1C variant to beta-chain V and J trimming. Cytomegalovirus-associated TCR beta chains were listed, numbering 150 to 200.

The primer mix had 60 Vbeta and 13 Jbeta primers. The data were produced by immunoSEQ multiplex PCR, yet TCRdb's version contains in-frame clones alone and is incomplete. This sample's clone table lists about 99,000 clones. The TCR comes from a man aged 40-49 years in good health and CMV-seronegative. The specimen sequenced was PBMCs. V usage is TRBV16 and J usage is TRBJ2-7, with TRBD2 matching 14 bases. CDR3 sequence reads: CASSRPGLAGVGQYF. CDR3 in DNA: TGTGCCAGCAGCCGACCGGGACTAGCGGGAGTAGGGCAGTACTTC.